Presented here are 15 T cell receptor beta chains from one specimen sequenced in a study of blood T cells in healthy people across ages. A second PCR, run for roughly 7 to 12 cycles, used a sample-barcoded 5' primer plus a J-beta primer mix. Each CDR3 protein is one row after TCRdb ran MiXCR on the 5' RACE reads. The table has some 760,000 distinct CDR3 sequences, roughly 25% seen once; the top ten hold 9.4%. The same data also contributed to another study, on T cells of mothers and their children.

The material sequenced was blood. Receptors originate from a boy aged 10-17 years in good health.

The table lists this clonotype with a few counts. As DNA, the CDR3 is TGCAGCGTTGGGGGACAGGGGGCGAGTTACAATGAGCAGTTCTTC. It codes for CSVGGQGASYNEQFF. The chain couples TRBV29-1 to TRBJ2-1, with 12 bases matching TRBD1. V lost 4 bases to trimming and J lost 4 bases; unmatched junction nucleotides: 5. The CDR3 has 15 residues. Germline-derived CDR1 and CDR2 are SQVTM and ANQGSEA.

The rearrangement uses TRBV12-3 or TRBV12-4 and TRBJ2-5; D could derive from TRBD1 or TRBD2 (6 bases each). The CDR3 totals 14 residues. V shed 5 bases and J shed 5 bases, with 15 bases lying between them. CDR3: CASSDRRAGETQYF. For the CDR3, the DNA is TGTGCCAGCAGTGACAGGAGGGCCGGGGAGACCCAGTACTTC.

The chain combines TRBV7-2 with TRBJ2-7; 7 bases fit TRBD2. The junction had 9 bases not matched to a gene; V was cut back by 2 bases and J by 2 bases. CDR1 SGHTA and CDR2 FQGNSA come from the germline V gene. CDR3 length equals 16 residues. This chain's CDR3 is CASSLLGSGAPYEQYF. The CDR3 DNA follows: TGTGCCAGCAGCTTATTGGGGAGCGGGGCCCCCTACGAGCAGTACTTC.

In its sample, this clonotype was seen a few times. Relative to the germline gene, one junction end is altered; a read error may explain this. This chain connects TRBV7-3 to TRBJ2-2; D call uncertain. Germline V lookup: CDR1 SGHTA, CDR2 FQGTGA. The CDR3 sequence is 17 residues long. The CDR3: CTSSPRVSAGGAGELFF. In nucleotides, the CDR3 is TGTACCAGCAGCCCACGGGTATCAGCTGGTGGCGCCGGGGAGCTGTTTTTT.

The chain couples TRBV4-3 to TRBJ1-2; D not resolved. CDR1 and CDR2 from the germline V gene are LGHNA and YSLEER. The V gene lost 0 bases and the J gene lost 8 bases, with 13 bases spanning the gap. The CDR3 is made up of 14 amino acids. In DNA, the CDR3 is TGCGCCAGCAGCCAAGATAGCTCTCCGGGGGGCTACACCTTC. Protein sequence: CASSQDSSPGGYTF.

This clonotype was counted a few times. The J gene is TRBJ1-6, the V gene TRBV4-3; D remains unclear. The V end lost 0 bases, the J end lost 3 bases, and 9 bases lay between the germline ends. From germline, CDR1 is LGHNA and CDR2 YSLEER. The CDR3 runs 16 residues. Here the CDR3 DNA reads TGCGCCAGCAGCCAAGACCGGAGTTTCTATAATTCACCCCTCCACTTT. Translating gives CASSQDRSFYNSPLHF.

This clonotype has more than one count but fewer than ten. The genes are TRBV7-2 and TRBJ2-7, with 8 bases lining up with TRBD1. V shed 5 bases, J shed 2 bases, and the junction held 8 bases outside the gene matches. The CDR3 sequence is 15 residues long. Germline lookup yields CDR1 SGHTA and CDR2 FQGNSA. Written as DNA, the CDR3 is TGTGCCAGCAGCGGCGGACAGGGATTAACCTACGAGCAGTACTTC. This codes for CASSGGQGLTYEQYF.

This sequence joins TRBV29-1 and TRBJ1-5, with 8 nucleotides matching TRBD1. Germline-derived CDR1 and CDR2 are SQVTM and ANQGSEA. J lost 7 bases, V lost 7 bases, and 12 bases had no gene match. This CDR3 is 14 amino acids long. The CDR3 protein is CSASPGGAGQPQHF. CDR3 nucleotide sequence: TGCAGCGCCTCCCCAGGGGGCGCCGGGCAGCCCCAGCATTTT.

The CDR3 bases are TGTGCCAGCAGCCTAAGAGTCAGGCTTGCAGAGTGGGGCTACACCTTC. It translates to CASSLRVRLAEWGYTF. The V gene is TRBV5-6, the J gene TRBJ1-2; D is ambiguous. The CDR3 contains 16 residues. V lost 4 bases to trimming and J lost 8 bases, with 24 bases between them. From germline, CDR1 is SGHDT and CDR2 YYEEEE.

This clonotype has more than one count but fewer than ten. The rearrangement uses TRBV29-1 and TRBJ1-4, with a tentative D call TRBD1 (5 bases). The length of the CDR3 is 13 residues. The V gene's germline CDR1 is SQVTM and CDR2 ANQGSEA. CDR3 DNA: TGCAGTGCCCAGTCACCGGGCGGGGGAAAACTGTTTTTT. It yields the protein CSAQSPGGGKLFF.

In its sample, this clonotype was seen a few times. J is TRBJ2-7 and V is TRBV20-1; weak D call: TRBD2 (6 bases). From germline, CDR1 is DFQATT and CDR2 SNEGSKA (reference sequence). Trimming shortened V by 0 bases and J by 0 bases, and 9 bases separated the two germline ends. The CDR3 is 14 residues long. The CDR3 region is CSARDLEGSYEQYF. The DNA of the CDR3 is TGCAGTGCTAGAGATTTGGAGGGCTCCTACGAGCAGTACTTC.

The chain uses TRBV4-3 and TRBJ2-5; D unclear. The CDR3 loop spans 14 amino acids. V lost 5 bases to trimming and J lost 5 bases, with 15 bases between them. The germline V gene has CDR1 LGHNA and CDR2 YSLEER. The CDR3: CASSSQYGSETQYF. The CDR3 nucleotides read TGCGCCAGCAGCTCGCAGTATGGATCGGAGACCCAGTACTTC.

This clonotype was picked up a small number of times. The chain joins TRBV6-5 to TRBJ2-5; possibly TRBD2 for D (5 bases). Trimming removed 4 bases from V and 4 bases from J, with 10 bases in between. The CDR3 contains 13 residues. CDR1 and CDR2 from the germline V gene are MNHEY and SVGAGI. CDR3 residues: CASSWNSAETQYF. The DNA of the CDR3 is TGTGCCAGCAGTTGGAATAGCGCAGAGACCCAGTACTTC.

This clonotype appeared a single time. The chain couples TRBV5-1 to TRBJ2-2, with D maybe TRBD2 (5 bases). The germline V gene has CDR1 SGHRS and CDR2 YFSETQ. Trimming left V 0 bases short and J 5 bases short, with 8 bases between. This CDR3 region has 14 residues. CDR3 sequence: CASSLAEGTGELFF. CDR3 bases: TGCGCCAGCAGCTTGGCCGAGGGTACCGGGGAGCTGTTTTTT.

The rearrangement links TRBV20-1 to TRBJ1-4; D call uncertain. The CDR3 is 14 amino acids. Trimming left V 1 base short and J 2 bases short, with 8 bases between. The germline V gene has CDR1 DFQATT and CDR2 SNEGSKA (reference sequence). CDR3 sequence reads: CSARGGGTNEKLFF. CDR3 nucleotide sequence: TGCAGTGCTAGAGGAGGAGGGACTAATGAAAAACTGTTTTTT.